These T cell receptor beta chains were read from a single sample in a study of blood T cell repertoires in COVID-19. Data came from immunoSEQ multiplex PCR; TCRdb stores just in-frame clones and leaves some out. The sample has 300,000 to 400,000 clones, 87% seen once. Material: peripheral blood. These receptors were taken from a man younger than 45 with COVID-19, enrolled during active disease. The CDR3 runs from the conserved cysteine through the conserved F or W. A D gene is named only where the DNA matches it firmly. Clone size is stated in some rows and not others, as once, few, many or a class when expanded.

TRBV20-1	.	TRBJ2-2	TRBD2	CSASRSGTSGRNTGELFF	TGCAGTGCTAGTAGGTCGGGGACTAGCGGGAGGAACACCGGGGAGCTGTTTTTT
TRBV13	few	TRBJ1-6	TRBD1	CASSLAYGTDNSPLHF	TGTGCCAGCAGCTTAGCGTACGGGACAGACAATTCACCCCTCCACTTT
TRBV6-4	.	TRBJ1-2	TRBD1	CASRGATGFGSNYGYTF	TGTGCCAGCAGGGGGGCGACAGGGTTCGGATCTAACTATGGCTACACCTTC
TRBV6-5	.	TRBJ2-7	TRBD2	CASSSDKGGREQYF	TGTGCCAGCAGTTCCGACAAGGGAGGGAGGGAGCAGTACTTC
TRBV5-1	.	TRBJ2-1	TRBD2	CASSSTSGVYNEQFF	TGCGCCAGCAGCTCGACTAGCGGGGTCTACAATGAGCAGTTCTTC
TRBV6-5	.	TRBJ2-7	TRBD2	CASSYGLAGVYEQYF	TGTGCCAGCAGCTACGGACTAGCGGGAGTATACGAGCAGTACTTC
TRBV7-2	.	TRBJ1-1	.	CASSKRRGTEAFF	TGTGCCAGCAGCAAACGCAGGGGTACTGAAGCTTTCTTT
TRBV5-1	once	TRBJ2-2	.	CASSFGQEAGELFF	TGCGCCAGCAGCTTCGGTCAGGAAGCCGGGGAGCTGTTTTTT
TRBV6-4	.	TRBJ2-1	.	CASSRAFGGNEQFF	TGTGCCAGCAGCCGGGCCTTTGGGGGGAATGAGCAGTTCTTC
TRBV2	.	TRBJ2-5	TRBD1	CASSERTGEVVVCYF	TGTGCCAGCAGCGAAAGGACAGGGGAAGTGGTTGTGTGTTACTTC
TRBV6-1	.	TRBJ1-2	.	CASSEPENYGYTF	TGTGCCAGCAGTGAACCAGAAAACTATGGCTACACCTTC
TRBV5-4	.	TRBJ1-1	TRBD1	CASSLPDRGSPAFF	TGTGCCAGCAGTTTACCCGACAGGGGCAGCCCCGCTTTCTTT
TRBV24-1	.	TRBJ2-7	TRBD1	CATSDPRTGLYEQYF	TGTGCCACCAGTGATCCCCGGACAGGGTTATACGAGCAGTACTTC
TRBV5-6	.	TRBJ1-3	.	CASSLRGHGNTIYF	TGTGCCAGCAGCTTGCGGGGACATGGAAACACCATATATTTT